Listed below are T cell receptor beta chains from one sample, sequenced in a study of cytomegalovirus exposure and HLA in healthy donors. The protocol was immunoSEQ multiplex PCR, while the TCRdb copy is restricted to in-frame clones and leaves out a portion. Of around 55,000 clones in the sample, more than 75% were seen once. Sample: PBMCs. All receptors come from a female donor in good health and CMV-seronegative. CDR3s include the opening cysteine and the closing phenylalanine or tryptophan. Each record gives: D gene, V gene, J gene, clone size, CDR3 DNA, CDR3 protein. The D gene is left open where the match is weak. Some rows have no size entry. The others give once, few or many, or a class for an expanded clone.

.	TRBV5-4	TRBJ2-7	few	TGTGCCAGCAGCTTGGAGGCGAGGGACGAGCAGTACTTC	CASSLEARDEQYF
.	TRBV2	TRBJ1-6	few	TGTGCCAGCAGTGAAGGAGCTACTTCACCCCTCCACTTT	CASSEGATSPLHF
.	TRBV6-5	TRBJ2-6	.	TGTGCCAGCCACGGGGGTCCAAAAGCCAACGTCCTGACTTTC	CASHGGPKANVLTF
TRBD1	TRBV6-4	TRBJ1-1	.	TGTGCCAGGTACAAGACAGGGCCCCTTTCGGACACTGAAGCTTTCTTT	CARYKTGPLSDTEAFF
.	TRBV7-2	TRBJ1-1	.	TGTGCCAGCAGCTTGAGAGCCAACACTGAAGCTTTCTTT	CASSLRANTEAFF
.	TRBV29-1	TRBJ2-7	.	TGCAGCGTTACAGGGACCTACGAGCAGTACTTC	CSVTGTYEQYF
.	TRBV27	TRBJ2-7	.	TGTGCCAGCAGAACCGCAGGGGTCTTAAGCTCCTACGAGCAGTACTTC	CASRTAGVLSSYEQYF
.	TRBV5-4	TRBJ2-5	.	TGTGCCAGCAGCCGACCGGCGGCGGGGCAAGAGACCCAGTACTTC	CASSRPAAGQETQYF
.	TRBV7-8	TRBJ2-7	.	TGTGCCAGCAGCTGGGAGGGGGGGCGAAGTGGGATCTCCTACGAGCAGTACTTC	CASSWEGGRSGISYEQYF
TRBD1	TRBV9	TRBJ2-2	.	TGTGCCAGCAGCGTACCGAAGGGGGCGTCTAACTCTAGGAACACCGGGGAGCTGTTTTTT	CASSVPKGASNSRNTGELFF
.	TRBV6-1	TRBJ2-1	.	TGTGCCAGCAGTGAACCGCGCGGGCTTTTAGTCAATGAGCAGTTCTTC	CASSEPRGLLVNEQFF
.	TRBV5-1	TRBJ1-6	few	TGCGCCAGCAGCTTGGGACAGACGATTCCGGATGGTTCACCCCTCCACTTT	CASSLGQTIPDGSPLHF
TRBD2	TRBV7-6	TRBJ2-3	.	TGTGCCAGCAGCTTACTTTTGAGACTAGCGGGGTTAAGTGATACGCAGTATTTT	CASSLLLRLAGLSDTQYF
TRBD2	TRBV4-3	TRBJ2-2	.	TGCGCCAGCAGCCGATCAAATAAACTAGCGGGGGGGCCCAACACCGGGGAGCTGTTTTTT	CASSRSNKLAGGPNTGELFF
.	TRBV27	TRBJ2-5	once	TGTGCCAGCCGGGCAGGGAGGATTCGGGAGACCCAGTACTTC	CASRAGRIRETQYF
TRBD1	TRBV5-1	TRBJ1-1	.	TGCGCCAGCAGCCGGGACGCTCGGGACAGGGAGTATATGGCTGAAGCTTTCTTT	CASSRDARDREYMAEAFF
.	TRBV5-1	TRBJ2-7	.	TGCGCCAGCAGCCTCGACCAGGGGTTCGACGAGCAGTACTTC	CASSLDQGFDEQYF
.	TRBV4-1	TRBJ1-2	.	TGCGCCAGCAGCCAAGAAACAGGCTATGGCTACACCTTC	CASSQETGYGYTF
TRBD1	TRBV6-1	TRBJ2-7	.	TGTGCCAGCTCCCAGGGGGCAGGGCCCTACGAGCAGTACTTC	CASSQGAGPYEQYF
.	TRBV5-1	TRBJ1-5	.	TGCGCCAGCAGCCAAAAAACGGGGGATCAGCCCCAGCATTTT	CASSQKTGDQPQHF
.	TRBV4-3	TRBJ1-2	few	TGCGCCAGCAGCCCACGCGAGACAAATTATGGCTACACCTTC	CASSPRETNYGYTF
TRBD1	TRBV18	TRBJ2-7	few	TGTGCCAGCTCACCATTTGGGATCACCGGGACAGGGCCCCCCGAGCAGTACTTC	CASSPFGITGTGPPEQYF
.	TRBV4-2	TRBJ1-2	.	TGTGCCAGCAGCCAAGTGTCCACCGGGATCAGCTATGGCTACACCTTC	CASSQVSTGISYGYTF
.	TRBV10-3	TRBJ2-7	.	TGTGCCATCAGTGAAGGACAGTCCTACGAGCAGTACTTC	CAISEGQSYEQYF
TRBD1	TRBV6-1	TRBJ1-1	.	TGTGCCAGCTCGACAGGGGTGAACACTGAAGCTTTCTTT	CASSTGVNTEAFF
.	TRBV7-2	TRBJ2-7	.	TGTGCCAGCAGCTATAAGACAGGAACCTACGAGCAGTACTTC	CASSYKTGTYEQYF
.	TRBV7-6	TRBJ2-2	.	TGTGCCAGCAGCTTAATTGGCAGAACGAACACCGGGGAGCTGTTTTTT	CASSLIGRTNTGELFF
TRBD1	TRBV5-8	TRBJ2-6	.	TGTGCCAGCAGCTTGGGGGCCGGGACAGGGTTTTCTGGGGCCAACGTCCTGACTTTC	CASSLGAGTGFSGANVLTF
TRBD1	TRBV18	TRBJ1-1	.	TGTGCCAGCTCACCTGGTCAGGGGGTGGAGGGCACTGAAGCTTTCTTT	CASSPGQGVEGTEAFF
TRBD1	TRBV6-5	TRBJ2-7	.	TGTGCCAGCAGTTACGGCGGACAGGCGGCCTACGGGCAGTACTTC	CASSYGGQAAYGQYF
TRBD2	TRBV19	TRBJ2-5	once	TGTGCCAGTAGTGGTCTAGCGGGGTGGGAGGAGACCCAGTACTTC	CASSGLAGWEETQYF
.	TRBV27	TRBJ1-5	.	TGTGCCAGCAGCTGGAGACAGAATCAGCCCCAGCATTTT	CASSWRQNQPQHF
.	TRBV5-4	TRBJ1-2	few	TGTGCCAGCAGCCGAGACAAGAACTATGGCTACACCTTC	CASSRDKNYGYTF
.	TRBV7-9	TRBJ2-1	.	TGTTCCAGCAGCCGATCGGAGAATGAGCAGTTCTTC	CSSSRSENEQFF
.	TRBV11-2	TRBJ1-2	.	TGTGCCAGCAGCTTAGATCCGGGATCCTATGGCTACACCTTC	CASSLDPGSYGYTF
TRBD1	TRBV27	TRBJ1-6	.	TGTGCCAGCAGTTGGGACAGGGGATTTTCACCCCTCCACTTT	CASSWDRGFSPLHF
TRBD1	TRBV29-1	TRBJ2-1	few	TGCAGCGTACCGGGACAGGGTGGGAATGAGCAGTTCTTC	CSVPGQGGNEQFF
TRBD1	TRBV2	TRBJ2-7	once	TGTGCCTCCGGGACAGGGCCTTCGGGGAGCTCCTACGAGCAGTACTTC	CASGTGPSGSSYEQYF
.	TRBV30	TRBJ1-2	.	TGTGCCTGGAGTCCGACAGGCTATGGCTACACCTTC	CAWSPTGYGYTF
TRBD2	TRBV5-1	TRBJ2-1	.	TGCGCCAGCAGCTTGCCGCCTAGCGGGGCCTACAATGAGCAGTTCTTC	CASSLPPSGAYNEQFF
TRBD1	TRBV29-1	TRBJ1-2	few	TGCAGCGTTGAAGGGGGGACAGGGGCAAAAGGCTACACCTTC	CSVEGGTGAKGYTF
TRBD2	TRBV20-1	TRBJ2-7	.	TGCAGTGCTGGGGGGGGTAGCGAGCAGTACTTC	CSAGGGSEQYF
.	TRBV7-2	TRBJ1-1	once	TGTGCCAGCAGTCCGCCGACAGAGAACACTGAAGCTTTCTTT	CASSPPTENTEAFF
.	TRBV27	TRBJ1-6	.	TGTGCCAGCAGTACGACAACAGCACCCCTCCACTTT	CASSTTTAPLHF
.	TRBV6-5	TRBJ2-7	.	TGTGCCAGCAGCCTCCAGGGGGGCTCCTACGAGCAGTACTTC	CASSLQGGSYEQYF
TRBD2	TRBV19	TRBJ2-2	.	TGTGCCAGTAGTGTGACTAGCGGGGCTTCGGTAAAGGCCGGGGAGCTGTTTTTT	CASSVTSGASVKAGELFF
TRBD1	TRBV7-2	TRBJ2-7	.	TGTGCCAGCAGCTCTAGACTAAAGGGACAGGGGAACCCCTCATACGAGCAGTACTTC	CASSSRLKGQGNPSYEQYF
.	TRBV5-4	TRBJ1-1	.	TGTGCCAGCAGCCCAATGGGGACTTTGAACACTGAAGCTTTCTTT	CASSPMGTLNTEAFF
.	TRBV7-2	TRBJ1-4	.	TGTGCCAGCAGCTTAGCTGGGGGCGGAACTAATGAAAAACTGTTTTTT	CASSLAGGGTNEKLFF
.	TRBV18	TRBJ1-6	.	TGTGCCAGCTGCGGGATAGGGGATTCACCCCTCCACTTT	CASCGIGDSPLHF
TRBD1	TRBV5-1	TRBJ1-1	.	TGCGCCAGCAGCTTATCACAGGGGGTCACTGAAGCTTTCTTT	CASSLSQGVTEAFF
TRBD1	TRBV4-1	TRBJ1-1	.	TGCGCCAGCAGCCAAAGGGTCGCGGGACAGGGAGCGACTGAAGCTTTCTTT	CASSQRVAGQGATEAFF
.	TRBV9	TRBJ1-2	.	TGTGCCAGCAGCGTAGATCAGGACTATGGCTACACCTTC	CASSVDQDYGYTF
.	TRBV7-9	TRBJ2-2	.	TGTGCCAGCAGCCAAGTGTGGGGGCAAGGCACCGGGGAGCTGTTTTTT	CASSQVWGQGTGELFF
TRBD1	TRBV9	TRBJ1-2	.	TGTGCCAGCAGCCCTGAGGGGGCAGGGGTGCGCTATGGCTACACCTTC	CASSPEGAGVRYGYTF